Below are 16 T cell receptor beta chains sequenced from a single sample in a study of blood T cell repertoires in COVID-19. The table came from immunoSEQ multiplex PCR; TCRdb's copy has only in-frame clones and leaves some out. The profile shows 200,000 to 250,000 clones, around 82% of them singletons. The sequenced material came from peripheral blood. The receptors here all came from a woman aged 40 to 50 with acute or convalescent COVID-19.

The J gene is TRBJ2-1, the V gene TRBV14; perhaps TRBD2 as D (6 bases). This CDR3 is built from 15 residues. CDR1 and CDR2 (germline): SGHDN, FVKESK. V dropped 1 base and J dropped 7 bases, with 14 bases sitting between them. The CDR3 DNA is TGTGCCAGCAGCCAAGTATCCGGGAGAGGAAATGAGCAGTTCTTC. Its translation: CASSQVSGRGNEQFF.

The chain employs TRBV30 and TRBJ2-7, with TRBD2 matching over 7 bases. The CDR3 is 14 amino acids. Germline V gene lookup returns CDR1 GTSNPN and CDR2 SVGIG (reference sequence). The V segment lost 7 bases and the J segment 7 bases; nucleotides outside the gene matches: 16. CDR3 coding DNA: TGTGCCTTGGGACTACCCCCTCAAACGGGGGAGCAGTACTTC. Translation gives CALGLPPQTGEQYF.

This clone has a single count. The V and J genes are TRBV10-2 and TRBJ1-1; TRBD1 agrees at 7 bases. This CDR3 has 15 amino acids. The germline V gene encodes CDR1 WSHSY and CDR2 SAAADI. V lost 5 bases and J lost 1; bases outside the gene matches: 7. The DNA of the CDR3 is TGCGCCAGCAGTACCCCGGACAGGAGGAACACTGAAGCTTTCTTT. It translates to CASSTPDRRNTEAFF.

The CDR3 sequence: CASSLDGTYNEQFF. CDR3 nucleotide sequence: TGTGCCAGCAGCTTGGACGGGACTTACAATGAGCAGTTCTTC. The genes are TRBV11-1 and TRBJ2-1; D is possibly TRBD2 (6 bases). The CDR3 totals 14 residues. From germline, CDR1 is SGHAT and CDR2 FQDESV (reference sequence). V shed 3 bases and J shed 4 bases, with 10 bases lying between them.

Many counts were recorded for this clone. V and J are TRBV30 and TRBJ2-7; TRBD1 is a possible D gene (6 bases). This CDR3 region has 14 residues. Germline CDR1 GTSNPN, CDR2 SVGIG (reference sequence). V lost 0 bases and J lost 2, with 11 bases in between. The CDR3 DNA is TGTGCCTGGAGTGTAGGGACACCTCCCTACGAGCAGTACTTC. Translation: CAWSVGTPPYEQYF.

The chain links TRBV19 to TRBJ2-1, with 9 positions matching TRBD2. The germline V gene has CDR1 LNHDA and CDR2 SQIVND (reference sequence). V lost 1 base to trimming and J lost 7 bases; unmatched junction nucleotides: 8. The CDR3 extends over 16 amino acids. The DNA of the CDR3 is TGTGCCAGTAGTATAGTTTTAGCGGGAGCGCGAAATGAGCAGTTCTTC. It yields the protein CASSIVLAGARNEQFF.

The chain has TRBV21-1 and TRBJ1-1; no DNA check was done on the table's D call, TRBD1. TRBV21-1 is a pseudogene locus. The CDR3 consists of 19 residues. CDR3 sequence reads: CASSPTPIFSPGGNTEAFF. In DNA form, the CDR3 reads TGTGCCAGCAGCCCCACCCCAATTTTTTCGCCAGGGGGAAACACTGAAGCTTTCTTT.

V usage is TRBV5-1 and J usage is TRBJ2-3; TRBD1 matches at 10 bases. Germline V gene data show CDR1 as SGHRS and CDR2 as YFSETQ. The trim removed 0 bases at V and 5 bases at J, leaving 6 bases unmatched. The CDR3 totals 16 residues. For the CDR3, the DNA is TGCGCCAGCAGCTTGGGACAGGGGGCGAATATAGATACGCAGTATTTT. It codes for CASSLGQGANIDTQYF. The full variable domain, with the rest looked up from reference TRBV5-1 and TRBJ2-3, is KAGVTQTPRYLIKTRGQQVTLSCSPISGHRSVSWYQQTPGQGLQFLFEYFSETQRNKGNFPGRFSGRQFSNSRSEMNVSTLELGDSALYLCASSLGQGANIDTQYFGPGTRLTVL.

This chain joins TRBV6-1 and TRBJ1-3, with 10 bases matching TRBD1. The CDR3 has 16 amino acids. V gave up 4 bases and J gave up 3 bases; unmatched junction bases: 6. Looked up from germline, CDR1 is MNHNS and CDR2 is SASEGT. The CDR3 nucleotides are TGTGCCAGCAGTGTCGACAGGGGGCGCGTTGGAAACACCATATATTTT. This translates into CASSVDRGRVGNTIYF.

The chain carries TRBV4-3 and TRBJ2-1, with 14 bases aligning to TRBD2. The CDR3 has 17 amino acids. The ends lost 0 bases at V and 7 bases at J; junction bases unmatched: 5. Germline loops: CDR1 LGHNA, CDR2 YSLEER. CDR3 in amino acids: CASSQDLGLAGVNEQFF. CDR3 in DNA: TGCGCCAGCAGCCAAGATCTGGGACTAGCGGGAGTAAATGAGCAGTTCTTC.

The chain's CDR3 is CASTRGAAYEQYF. CDR3 sequence (DNA): TGTGCCAGCACCAGGGGGGCGGCCTACGAGCAGTACTTC. This chain connects TRBV2 to TRBJ2-7, with TRBD1 as a possible D gene (7 bases). V was pared by 7 bases and J by 2 bases, with 12 bases between. The germline CDR1 and CDR2 sequences are SNHLY and FYNNEI. The length of the CDR3 is 13 residues.

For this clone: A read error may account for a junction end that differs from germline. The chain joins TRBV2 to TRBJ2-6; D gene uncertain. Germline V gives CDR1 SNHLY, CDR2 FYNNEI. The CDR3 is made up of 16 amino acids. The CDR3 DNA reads TGTGCCAGCAATGAACGGGTGTCCTCTGGGGCCAACGTCCTGACTTTC. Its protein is CASNERVSSGANVLTF.

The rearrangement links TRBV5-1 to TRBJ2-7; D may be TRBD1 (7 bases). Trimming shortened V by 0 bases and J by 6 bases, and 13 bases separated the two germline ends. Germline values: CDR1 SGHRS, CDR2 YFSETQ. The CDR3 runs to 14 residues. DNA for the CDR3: TGCGCCAGCAGCTTGGAATACAGGGGAGGCGAGCAGTACTTC. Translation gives CASSLEYRGGEQYF.

This CDR3 reads CASSKVAGLGYTF. Here the CDR3 DNA reads TGTGCCAGTAGTAAGGTGGCGGGTTTGGGCTACACCTTC. V is TRBV19 and J is TRBJ1-2; D unclear. With 4 bases removed from V and 8 bases from J, the gap between germline ends came to 14 bases. This CDR3 has 13 amino acids. The germline CDR1 and CDR2 sequences are LNHDA and SQIVND (reference sequence).

CDR3 protein: CAISEERGPSEQYF. Here the CDR3 DNA reads TGTGCCATCAGTGAAGAGAGAGGGCCGAGCGAGCAGTACTTC. This chain joins TRBV10-3 and TRBJ2-7; possible D gene TRBD2, 5 bases. CDR1 is ENHRY, CDR2 SYGVKD, per germline. V lost 3 bases, J lost 6 bases, and 15 bases lay in between. The CDR3 runs to 14 residues.

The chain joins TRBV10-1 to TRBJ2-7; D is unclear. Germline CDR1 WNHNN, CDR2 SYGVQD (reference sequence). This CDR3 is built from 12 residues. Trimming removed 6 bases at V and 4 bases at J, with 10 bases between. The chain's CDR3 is CASRACWYEQYF. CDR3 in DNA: TGCGCCAGCAGAGCATGCTGGTACGAGCAGTACTTC.